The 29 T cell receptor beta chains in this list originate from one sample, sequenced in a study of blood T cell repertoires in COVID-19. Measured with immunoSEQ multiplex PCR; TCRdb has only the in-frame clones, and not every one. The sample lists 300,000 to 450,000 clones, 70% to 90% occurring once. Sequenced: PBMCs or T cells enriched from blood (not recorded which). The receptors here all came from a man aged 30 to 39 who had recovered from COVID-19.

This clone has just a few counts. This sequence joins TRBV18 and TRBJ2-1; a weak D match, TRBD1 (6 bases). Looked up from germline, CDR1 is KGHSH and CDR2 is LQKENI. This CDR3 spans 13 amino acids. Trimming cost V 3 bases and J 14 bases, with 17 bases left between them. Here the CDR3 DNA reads TGTGCCAGCTCACCGTCGGACAGCCGACGAGAGTTCTTC. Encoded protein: CASSPSDSRREFF.

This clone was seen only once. Here the CDR3 DNA reads TGCGCCAGTAGTCGGGCAGGGGGCAATCAGCCCCAGCATTTT. Translated: CASSRAGGNQPQHF. The rearrangement links TRBV5-1 to TRBJ1-5, with D perhaps TRBD1 (6 bases). Germline CDR1 and CDR2: SGHRS and YFSETQ. CDR3 length: 14 amino acids. V was trimmed by 8 bases and J by 2 bases, leaving 14 bases between them.

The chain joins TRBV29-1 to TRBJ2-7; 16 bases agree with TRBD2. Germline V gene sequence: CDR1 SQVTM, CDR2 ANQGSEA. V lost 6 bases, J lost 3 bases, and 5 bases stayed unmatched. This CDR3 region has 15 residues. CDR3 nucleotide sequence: TGCAGCGTGGCCGGGACTAGCGGGGGGGGCTACGAGCAGTACTTC. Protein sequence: CSVAGTSGGGYEQYF.

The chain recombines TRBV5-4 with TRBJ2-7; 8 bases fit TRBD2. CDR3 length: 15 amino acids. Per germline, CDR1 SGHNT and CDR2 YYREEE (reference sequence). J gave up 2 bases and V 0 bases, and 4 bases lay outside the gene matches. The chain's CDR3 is CASSLESGGPYEQYF. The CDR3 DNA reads TGTGCCAGCAGCTTGGAGTCGGGGGGGCCCTACGAGCAGTACTTC.

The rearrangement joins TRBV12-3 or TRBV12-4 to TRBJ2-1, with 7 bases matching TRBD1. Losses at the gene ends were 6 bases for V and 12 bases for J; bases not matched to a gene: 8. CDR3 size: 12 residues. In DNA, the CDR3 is TGTGCCAGCAGAGGAGAAGGGGGCGGGCAGTTCTTC. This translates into CASRGEGGGQFF.

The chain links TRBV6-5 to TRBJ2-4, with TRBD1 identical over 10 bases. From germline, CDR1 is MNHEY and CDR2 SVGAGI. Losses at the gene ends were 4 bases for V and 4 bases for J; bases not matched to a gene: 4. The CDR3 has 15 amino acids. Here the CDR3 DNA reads TGTGCCAGCAGTTCGACAGGGGGCAAGAAAAACATTCAGTACTTC. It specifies CASSSTGGKKNIQYF.

CDR3 sequence (DNA): TGTGCCAGCAGCTTAGATTCAACGGGGAACCATCGCAATCAGCCCCAGCATTTT. Translated, it gives CASSLDSTGNHRNQPQHF. V gene TRBV11-2 combines with J gene TRBJ1-5; D is unclear. The CDR3 length is 18 residues. Germline V gene sequence: CDR1 SGHAT, CDR2 FQNNGV. V was pared by 0 bases and J by 2 bases, with 17 bases between.

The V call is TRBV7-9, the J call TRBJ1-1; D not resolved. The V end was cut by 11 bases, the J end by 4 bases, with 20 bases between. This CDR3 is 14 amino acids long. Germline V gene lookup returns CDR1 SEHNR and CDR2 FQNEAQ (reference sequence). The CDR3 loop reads CAAGVAGGSTEAFF. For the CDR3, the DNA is TGTGCCGCAGGTGTGGCAGGCGGGAGCACTGAAGCTTTCTTT. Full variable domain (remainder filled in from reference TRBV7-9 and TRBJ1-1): DTGVSQNPRHKITKRGQNVTFRCDPISEHNRLYWYRQTLGQGPEFLTYFQNEAQLEKSRLLSDRFSAERPKGSFSTLEIQRTEQGDSAMYLCAAGVAGGSTEAFFGQGTRLTVV.

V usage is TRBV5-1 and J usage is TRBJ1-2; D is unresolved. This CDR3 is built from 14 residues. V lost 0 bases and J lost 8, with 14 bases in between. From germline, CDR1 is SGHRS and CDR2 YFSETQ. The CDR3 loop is CASSLAVGLGGYTF. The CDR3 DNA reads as TGCGCCAGCAGCTTGGCCGTAGGACTGGGGGGCTACACCTTC.

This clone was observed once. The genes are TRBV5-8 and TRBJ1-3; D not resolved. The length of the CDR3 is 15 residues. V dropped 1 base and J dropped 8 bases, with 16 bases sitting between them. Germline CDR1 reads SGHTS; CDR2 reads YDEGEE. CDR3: CASSLHLNYDHTIYF. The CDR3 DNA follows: TGTGCCAGCAGCTTGCACCTGAACTACGATCACACCATATATTTT.

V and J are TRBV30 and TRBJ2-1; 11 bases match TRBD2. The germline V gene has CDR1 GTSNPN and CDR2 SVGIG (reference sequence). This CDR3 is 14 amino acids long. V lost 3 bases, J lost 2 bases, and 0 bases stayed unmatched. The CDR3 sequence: CAWRLAGAYNEQFF. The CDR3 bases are TGTGCCTGGAGACTAGCGGGGGCCTACAATGAGCAGTTCTTC.

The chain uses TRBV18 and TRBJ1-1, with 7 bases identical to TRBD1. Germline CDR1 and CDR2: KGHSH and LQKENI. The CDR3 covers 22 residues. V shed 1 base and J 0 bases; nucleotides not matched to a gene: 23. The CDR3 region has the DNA TGTGCCAGCTCACCACGCCCGGTACAGGGGATTGGGATGGGAAGCATGAACACTGAAGCTTTCTTT. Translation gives CASSPRPVQGIGMGSMNTEAFF.

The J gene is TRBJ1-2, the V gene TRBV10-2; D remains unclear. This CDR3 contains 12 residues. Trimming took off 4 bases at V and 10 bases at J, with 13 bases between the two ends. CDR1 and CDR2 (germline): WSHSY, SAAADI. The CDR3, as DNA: TGCGCCAGCAGTGGGTACGGGTTGGTCTACACCTTC. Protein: CASSGYGLVYTF.

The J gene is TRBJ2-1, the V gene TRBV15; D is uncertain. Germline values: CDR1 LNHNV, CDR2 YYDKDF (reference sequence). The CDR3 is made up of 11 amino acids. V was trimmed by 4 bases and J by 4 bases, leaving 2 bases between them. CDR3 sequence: CATSTYNEQFF. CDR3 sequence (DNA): TGTGCCACCAGCACGTACAATGAGCAGTTCTTC. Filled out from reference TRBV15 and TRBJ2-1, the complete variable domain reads DAMVIQNPRYQVTQFGKPVTLSCSQTLNHNVMYWYQQKSSQAPKLLFHYYDKDFNNEADTPDNFQSRRPNTSFCFLDIRSPGLGDTAMYLCATSTYNEQFFGPGTRLTVL.

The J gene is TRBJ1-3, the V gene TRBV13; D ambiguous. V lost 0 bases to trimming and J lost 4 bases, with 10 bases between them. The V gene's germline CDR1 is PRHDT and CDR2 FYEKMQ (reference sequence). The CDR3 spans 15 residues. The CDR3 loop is CASSLGLGRGNTIYF. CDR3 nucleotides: TGTGCCAGCAGCTTAGGCCTGGGGAGAGGAAACACCATATATTTT.

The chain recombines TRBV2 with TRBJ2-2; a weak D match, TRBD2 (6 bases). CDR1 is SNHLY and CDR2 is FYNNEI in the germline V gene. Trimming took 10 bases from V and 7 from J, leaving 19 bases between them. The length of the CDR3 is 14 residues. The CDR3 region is CATASRGNGGELFF. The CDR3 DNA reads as TGTGCCACAGCATCCCGCGGGAATGGCGGGGAGCTGTTTTTT. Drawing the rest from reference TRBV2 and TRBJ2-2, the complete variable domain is EPEVTQTPSHQVTQMGQEVILRCVPISNHLYFYWYRQILGQKVEFLVSFYNNEISEKSEIFDDQFSVERPDGSNFTLKIRSTKLEDSAMYFCATASRGNGGELFFGEGSRLTVL.

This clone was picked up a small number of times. CDR3 amino acids: CASSWLRGMNSPLHF. The CDR3 DNA reads TGTGCCAGCAGCTGGCTACGGGGGATGAATTCACCCCTCCACTTT. V is TRBV11-2 and J is TRBJ1-6; possible D gene TRBD1, 5 bases. The CDR3 covers 15 residues. Trimming pared 4 bases from V and 7 bases from J, leaving 14 bases between. Germline CDR1 is SGHAT and CDR2 is FQNNGV.

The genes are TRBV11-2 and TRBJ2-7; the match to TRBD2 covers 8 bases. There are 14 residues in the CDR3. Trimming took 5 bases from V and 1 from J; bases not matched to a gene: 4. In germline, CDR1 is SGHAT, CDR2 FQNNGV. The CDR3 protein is CASSQASGSYEQYF. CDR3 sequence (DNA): TGTGCCAGCAGCCAGGCTAGCGGGTCCTACGAGCAGTACTTC.

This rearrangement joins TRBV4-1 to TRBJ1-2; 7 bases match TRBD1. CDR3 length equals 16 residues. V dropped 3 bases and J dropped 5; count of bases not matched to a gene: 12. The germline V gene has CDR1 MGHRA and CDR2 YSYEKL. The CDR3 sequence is CASSQVWTGVLYGYTF. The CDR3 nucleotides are TGCGCCAGCAGCCAGGTATGGACAGGCGTTCTATATGGCTACACCTTC.

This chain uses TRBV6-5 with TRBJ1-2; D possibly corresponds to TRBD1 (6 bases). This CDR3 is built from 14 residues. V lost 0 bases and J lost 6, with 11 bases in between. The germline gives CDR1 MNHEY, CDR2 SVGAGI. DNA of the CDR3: TGTGCCAGCAGTTACTCGGCAGGGGACAATGGCTACACCTTC. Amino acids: CASSYSAGDNGYTF.

The CDR3 bases are TGCGCCAGCAGTCGGGACATCCAAGAGACCCAGTACTTC. Its translation: CASSRDIQETQYF. The chain employs TRBV5-1 and TRBJ2-5; tentative D call: TRBD1 (6 bases). V was shortened by 5 bases and J by 1 base, with 9 bases between the two germline ends. The germline CDR1 and CDR2 sequences are SGHRS and YFSETQ. This CDR3 spans 13 amino acids.

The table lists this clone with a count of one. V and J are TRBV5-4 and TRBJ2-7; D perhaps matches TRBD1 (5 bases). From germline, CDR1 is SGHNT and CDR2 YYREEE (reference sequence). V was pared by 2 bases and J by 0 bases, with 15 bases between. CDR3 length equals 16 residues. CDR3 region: CASSFIGKGFSYEQYF. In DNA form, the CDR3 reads TGTGCCAGCAGCTTTATTGGGAAGGGGTTCTCCTACGAGCAGTACTTC.

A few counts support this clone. In DNA form, the CDR3 reads TGTGCCAGTAGTCCTCTAAGGGGCACTGAAGCTTTCTTT. Its translation is CASSPLRGTEAFF. This chain joins TRBV19 and TRBJ1-1; TRBD1 might be the D (5 bases). There are 13 residues in the CDR3. From germline, CDR1 is LNHDA and CDR2 SQIVND (reference sequence). Trimming pared 5 bases from V and 4 bases from J, leaving 11 bases between.

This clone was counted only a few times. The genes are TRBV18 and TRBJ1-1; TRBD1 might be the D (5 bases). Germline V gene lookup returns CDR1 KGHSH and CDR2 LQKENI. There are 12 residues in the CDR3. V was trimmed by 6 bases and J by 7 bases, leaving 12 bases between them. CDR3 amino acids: CASSPARVEAFF. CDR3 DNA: TGTGCCAGCTCTCCCGCCAGGGTTGAAGCTTTCTTT.

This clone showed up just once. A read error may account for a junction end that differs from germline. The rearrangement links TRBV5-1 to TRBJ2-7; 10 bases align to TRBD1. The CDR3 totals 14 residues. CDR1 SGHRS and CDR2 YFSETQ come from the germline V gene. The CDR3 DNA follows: TGCGCCAGCAGTTTGGGACAGGGGAGCCACGAGCAGTACTTC. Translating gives CASSLGQGSHEQYF.

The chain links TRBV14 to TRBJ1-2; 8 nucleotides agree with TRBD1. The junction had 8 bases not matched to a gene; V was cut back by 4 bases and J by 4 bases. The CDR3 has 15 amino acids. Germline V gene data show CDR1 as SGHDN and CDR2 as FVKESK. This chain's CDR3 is CASSLRQGLFYGYTF. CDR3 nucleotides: TGTGCCAGCAGCCTACGACAGGGGCTGTTCTATGGCTACACCTTC.

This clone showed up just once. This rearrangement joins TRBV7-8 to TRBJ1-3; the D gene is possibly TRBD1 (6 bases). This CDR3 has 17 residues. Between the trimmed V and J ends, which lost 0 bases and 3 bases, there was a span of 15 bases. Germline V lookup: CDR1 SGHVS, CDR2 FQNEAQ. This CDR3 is CASSLAGRGGLGNTIYF. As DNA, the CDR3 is TGTGCCAGCAGCTTAGCGGGGAGGGGGGGCCTTGGAAACACCATATATTTT. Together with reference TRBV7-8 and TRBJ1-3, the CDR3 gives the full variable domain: GAGVSQSPRYKVAKRGQDVALRCDPISGHVSLFWYQQALGQGPEFLTYFQNEAQLDKSGLPSDRFFAERPEGSVSTLKIQRTQQEDSAVYLCASSLAGRGGLGNTIYFGEGSWLTVV.

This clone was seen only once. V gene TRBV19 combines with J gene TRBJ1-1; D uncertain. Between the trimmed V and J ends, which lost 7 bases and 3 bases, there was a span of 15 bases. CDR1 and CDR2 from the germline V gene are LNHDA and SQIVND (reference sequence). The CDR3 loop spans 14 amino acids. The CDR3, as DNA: TGTGCCAGTACCCTAGGTCGGGGTTACACTGAAGCTTTCTTT. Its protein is CASTLGRGYTEAFF.

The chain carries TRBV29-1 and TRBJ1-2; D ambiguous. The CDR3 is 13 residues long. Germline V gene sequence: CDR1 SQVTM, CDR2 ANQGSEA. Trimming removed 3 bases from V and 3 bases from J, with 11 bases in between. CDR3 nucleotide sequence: TGCAGCGTTGATCAATCAGGTGACTATGGCTACACCTTC. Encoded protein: CSVDQSGDYGYTF.